Shown below are 24 T cell receptor beta chains from a single sample sequenced in a study of blood T cell repertoires in COVID-19. The repertoire was sequenced with immunoSEQ multiplex PCR; TCRdb's copy has only in-frame clones and lacks some. The sample shows roughly 380,000 clones, around 89% of them seen only once. Source material: peripheral blood. The receptors stem from a woman between 35 and 50 years old with COVID-19, enrolled during active disease.

V gene TRBV5-1 combines with J gene TRBJ1-1; TRBD1 agrees at 7 bases. V shed 3 bases and J 3 bases; nucleotides not matched to a gene: 14. The CDR3 has 17 residues. Germline lookup yields CDR1 SGHRS and CDR2 YFSETQ. The CDR3 bases are TGCGCCAGCAGCTCCCGATCCCCGACAGGGAGGCACACTGAAGCTTTCTTT. Its protein is CASSSRSPTGRHTEAFF. Full variable domain (outside the CDR3, taken from reference TRBV5-1 and TRBJ1-1): KAGVTQTPRYLIKTRGQQVTLSCSPISGHRSVSWYQQTPGQGLQFLFEYFSETQRNKGNFPGRFSGRQFSNSRSEMNVSTLELGDSALYLCASSSRSPTGRHTEAFFGQGTRLTVV.

This chain links TRBV27 with TRBJ2-3; 9 bases map to TRBD2. Looked up from germline, CDR1 is MNHEY and CDR2 is SMNVEV (reference sequence). The CDR3 runs to 16 residues. With V trimmed by 4 bases and J by 4 bases, 9 bases remained unmatched. CDR3 residues: CASSSMAGGRADTQYF. The CDR3 DNA reads as TGTGCCAGCAGTTCCATGGCGGGGGGGAGGGCAGATACGCAGTATTTT.

The chain couples TRBV28 to TRBJ1-6; possibly TRBD1 for D (5 bases). Trimming shortened V by 5 bases and J by 14 bases, and 25 bases separated the two germline ends. Germline loops: CDR1 MDHEN, CDR2 SYDVKM. The CDR3 has 16 amino acids. Here the CDR3 DNA reads TGTGCCAGCAGTCCTAATATGCAGGGCCCCTCCGCGGCCCTCCACTTT. It encodes CASSPNMQGPSAALHF.

The chain is built from TRBV11-2 and TRBJ1-3, with D possibly TRBD1 on 5 matching bases. There are 15 residues in the CDR3. Trimming removed 6 bases at V and 0 bases at J, with 12 bases between. Per germline, CDR1 SGHAT and CDR2 FQNNGV. As DNA, the CDR3 is TGTGCCAGCAGTATAGGGGCCCGCTCTGGAAACACCATATATTTT. Translation gives CASSIGARSGNTIYF.

This clone was seen only once. The V gene is TRBV7-6, the J gene TRBJ1-1; D ambiguous. Germline V lookup: CDR1 SGHVS, CDR2 FNYEAQ. This CDR3 spans 14 amino acids. V lost 1 base and J lost 2, with 8 bases in between. This CDR3 reads CASSLGLINTEAFF. The CDR3 region has the DNA TGTGCCAGCAGCTTAGGACTGATTAACACTGAAGCTTTCTTT. Looking up the rest from reference TRBV7-6 and TRBJ1-1 gives the full variable domain: GAGVSQSPRYKVTKRGQDVALRCDPISGHVSLYWYRQALGQGPEFLTYFNYEAQQDKSGLPNDRFSAERPEGSISTLTIQRTEQRDSAMYRCASSLGLINTEAFFGQGTRLTVV.

The chain is built from TRBV7-9 and TRBJ1-1, with 7 positions matching TRBD1. V trimming: 5 bases; J trimming: 8 bases; junction bases outside the gene matches: 11. The CDR3 is 14 amino acids. Germline V CDR1 and CDR2: SEHNR, FQNEAQ (reference sequence). CDR3 amino acids: CASSAVTGDAEAFF. The CDR3, as DNA: TGTGCCAGCAGCGCGGTCACAGGGGACGCAGAAGCTTTCTTT.

The chain employs TRBV27 and TRBJ2-1; TRBD2 agrees at 7 bases. CDR1 and CDR2 from the germline V gene are MNHEY and SMNVEV (reference sequence). The CDR3 extends over 17 amino acids. Unmatched junction bases numbered 14, after V lost 6 bases and J lost 3 bases. CDR3: CASSHVEGAGLYNEQFF. In DNA form, the CDR3 reads TGTGCCAGCAGCCATGTTGAGGGAGCGGGGCTCTACAATGAGCAGTTCTTC.

This chain links TRBV7-3 with TRBJ2-2; 10 nucleotides line up with TRBD1. There are 15 residues in the CDR3. The ends lost 5 bases at V and 4 bases at J; junction bases unmatched: 4. CDR1 is SGHTA and CDR2 is FQGTGA in the germline V gene. This chain's CDR3 is CASSPRTGGTGELFF. The CDR3 coding sequence is TGTGCCAGCAGCCCGAGGACAGGGGGCACCGGGGAGCTGTTTTTT.

Notes on this clone: Other DNA sequences of this sample code for an identical CDR3. This chain uses TRBV28 with TRBJ1-2; D unclear. V shed 2 bases and J shed 8 bases, with 9 bases lying between them. In germline, CDR1 is MDHEN, CDR2 SYDVKM. The CDR3 extends over 12 amino acids. This chain's CDR3 is CASSLPGKGYTF. The CDR3 DNA reads TGTGCCAGCAGTTTACCCGGGAAAGGCTACACCTTC.

V usage is TRBV18 and J usage is TRBJ2-2, with 8 positions matching TRBD2. V lost 1 base and J lost 0; bases outside the gene matches: 4. CDR3 length equals 17 residues. Germline values: CDR1 KGHSH, CDR2 LQKENI. The CDR3 nucleotides are TGTGCCAGCTCACCACAAGGACTAGCTTCGAACACCGGGGAGCTGTTTTTT. Translation: CASSPQGLASNTGELFF.

This chain uses TRBV7-2 with TRBJ2-3; D is uncertain. CDR3 length: 14 residues. V lost 5 bases to trimming and J lost 2 bases, with 11 bases between them. CDR1 is SGHTA, CDR2 FQGNSA, per germline. The CDR3 here is CASSPVASTDTQYF. The CDR3, as DNA: TGTGCCAGCAGCCCGGTAGCTTCCACAGATACGCAGTATTTT.

The genes are TRBV29-1 and TRBJ1-1; possibly TRBD1 for D (5 bases). The CDR3 runs 11 residues. V was cut by 6 bases and J by 5 bases, with 10 bases left in between. Germline values: CDR1 SQVTM, CDR2 ANQGSEA. The CDR3 region is CSVRQQTEAFF. CDR3 sequence (DNA): TGCAGCGTCAGACAGCAAACTGAAGCTTTCTTT.

The rearrangement uses TRBV27 and TRBJ2-7, with D possibly being TRBD2 (5 bases). From germline, CDR1 is MNHEY and CDR2 SMNVEV (reference sequence). The CDR3 is 15 residues long. Deletions cut 0 bases from V and 0 bases from J, with 9 bases between. DNA of the CDR3: TGTGCCAGCAGTTTATCCCGGACTCACTCCTACGAGCAGTACTTC. It yields the protein CASSLSRTHSYEQYF.

The CDR3 loop reads CASSSSDRAGYTF. CDR3 nucleotide sequence: TGTGCCAGCAGTTCGTCGGACAGGGCTGGCTACACCTTC. V and J are TRBV6-2 or TRBV6-3 and TRBJ1-2, with 8 bases lining up with TRBD1. The germline V gene has CDR1 MNHEY and CDR2 SVGEGT. V shed 4 bases, J shed 7 bases, and the junction held 5 bases outside the gene matches. The CDR3 consists of 13 residues.

The chain couples TRBV10-3 to TRBJ1-5; no definite D call. Germline loops: CDR1 ENHRY, CDR2 SYGVKD. The CDR3 loop spans 13 amino acids. With 2 bases removed from V and 7 bases from J, the gap between germline ends came to 9 bases. The CDR3: CAISEGENQPQHF. The CDR3 nucleotides are TGTGCCATCAGTGAGGGGGAGAACCAGCCCCAGCATTTT.

The chain recombines TRBV6-5 with TRBJ2-7; the D gene is possibly TRBD1 (5 bases). The CDR3 runs 14 residues. Germline lookup yields CDR1 MNHEY and CDR2 SVGAGI. Trimming removed 5 bases from V and 4 bases from J, with 15 bases in between. The CDR3 loop reads CASSRDSAAYEQYF. The CDR3 DNA is TGTGCCAGCAGTCGAGACAGCGCTGCGTACGAGCAGTACTTC.

This clone was recorded once. The chain employs TRBV30 and TRBJ1-5; no definite D call. The germline V and J ends were trimmed by 6 bases and 2 bases, with 11 bases remaining between them. Germline V gene lookup returns CDR1 GTSNPN and CDR2 SVGIG (reference sequence). The CDR3 runs to 13 residues. In nucleotides, the CDR3 is TGTGCCTGCGATCCGGGTGGCAATCAGCCCCAGCATTTT. It codes for CACDPGGNQPQHF. The whole variable domain, filled in from reference TRBV30 and TRBJ1-5, reads SQTIHQWPATLVQPVGSPLSLECTVEGTSNPNLYWYRQAAGRGLQLLFYSVGIGQISSEVPQNLSASRPQDRQFILSSKKLLLSDSGFYLCACDPGGNQPQHFGDGTRLSIL.

J is TRBJ2-3 and V is TRBV6-6, with D possibly being TRBD1 (5 bases). The CDR3 loop spans 14 amino acids. CDR1 is MNHNY and CDR2 is SVGAGI in the germline V gene (reference sequence). Trimming cost V 8 bases and J 1 base, with 13 bases left between them. The CDR3 nucleotides read TGTGCCAGCCGCGGCAGGGCAGGCACAGATACGCAGTATTTT. Translation: CASRGRAGTDTQYF.

This sequence joins TRBV6-2 or TRBV6-3 and TRBJ2-1; unclear D gene. V shed 3 bases and J shed 1 base, with 4 bases lying between them. The CDR3 is made up of 13 amino acids. CDR1 and CDR2 (germline): MNHEY, SVGEGT. Written as DNA, the CDR3 is TGTGCCAGCAGTTATAGTTCCTACAATGAGCAGTTCTTC. Its protein is CASSYSSYNEQFF.

This clone was found a few times. The chain carries TRBV4-1 and TRBJ1-3, with no clear D. Germline-derived CDR1 and CDR2 are MGHRA and YSYEKL. V was trimmed by 0 bases and J by 0 bases, leaving 9 bases between them. The CDR3 sequence is 16 residues long. The CDR3 DNA is TGCGCCAGCAGCCAAGATCCCGTTTTCTCTGGAAACACCATATATTTT. Amino acids: CASSQDPVFSGNTIYF.

This rearrangement joins TRBV11-2 to TRBJ1-2; possible D gene TRBD1, 5 bases. Germline CDR1 and CDR2: SGHAT and FQNNGV. The CDR3 is made up of 15 amino acids. V lost 5 bases to trimming and J lost 4 bases, with 17 bases between them. CDR3 region: CASSTNAGHAYGYTF. CDR3 DNA sequence: TGTGCCAGCAGCACAAATGCAGGACATGCCTATGGCTACACCTTC.

The chain recombines TRBV5-1 with TRBJ2-1; 7 nucleotides match TRBD2. Germline lookup yields CDR1 SGHRS and CDR2 YFSETQ. With 5 bases clipped from V and 9 bases from J, the junction kept 11 bases outside the gene matches. This CDR3 has 14 amino acids. The CDR3 DNA sequence: TGCGCCAGCAGGAGAACGGGGGAGGGGAGTGAGCAGTTCTTC. It encodes CASRRTGEGSEQFF.

The rearrangement uses TRBV9 and TRBJ1-6; no clear D. Trimming left V 1 base short and J 9 bases short, with 11 bases between. Germline CDR1 reads SGDLS; CDR2 reads YYNGEE. CDR3 length: 14 residues. CDR3 nucleotide sequence: TGTGCCAGCAGCGTATCCCCTTCCTTTTCACCCCTCCACTTT. Encoded protein: CASSVSPSFSPLHF. Together with reference TRBV9 and TRBJ1-6, the CDR3 gives the full variable domain: DSGVTQTPKHLITATGQRVTLRCSPRSGDLSVYWYQQSLDQGLQFLIQYYNGEERAKGNILERFSAQQFPDLHSELNLSSLELGDSALYFCASSVSPSFSPLHFGNGTRLTVT.

V and J are TRBV15 and TRBJ1-1; 7 positions match TRBD1. V lost 2 bases and J lost 1; bases outside the gene matches: 4. This CDR3 comprises 15 residues. CDR1 and CDR2 from the germline V gene are LNHNV and YYDKDF (reference sequence). The CDR3 DNA is TGTGCCACCAGCAGACCCCGACAGGGGAACACTGAAGCTTTCTTT. Residues: CATSRPRQGNTEAFF.